This TCR beta chain is drawn from a study of regulatory T cells in long-lasting Graves disease. Study findings and constraints: Persistent Graves' patients showed less TCR diversity than newly diagnosed patients showed.

The table lists this clonotype with a few counts. Antigen specificity is unknown. As to time point: persistent/refractory GD, antithyroid drugs over 5 years with positive TRAb. With RNA extracted from PBMCs as input, the TCR library was made. Patient provenance is recorded as an endocrinology department in Xi'an, China. To make TCR beta libraries, researchers used iRepertoire HTBI primers and Arm-PCR of CDR3 regions. TCRdb reprocessed the multiplex PCR reads with MiXCR, giving one entry per CDR3 protein. Among about 310,000 distinct CDR3 sequences listed, roughly 21% were seen once. Germline CDR1 MNHNS, CDR2 SASEGT. The CDR3 is made up of 15 amino acids. J was trimmed by 2 bases and V by 6 bases; bases with no gene match: 4.

This rearrangement joins TRBV6-1 to TRBJ1-5; 10 bases line up with TRBD1. This sample comprised peripheral blood mononuclear cells (PBMCs), obtained when the disease was refractory, from a patient treated with antithyroid drugs. The source is a female donor with Graves disease. The CDR3 coding sequence is TGTGCCAGCAGATTTGGGACAGGGGGCAATCAGCCCCAGCATTTT. Protein product: CASRFGTGGNQPQHF.